This entry lists 17 T cell receptor beta chains sequenced from one sample in a study of T cells in Graves' hyperthyroidism and ophthalmopathy. TCR beta CDR3 region amplification was performed from RNA transcripts. First-round RT-PCR of the TCR CDR3 relied on the HTBI primer set. TCRdb reanalysed the multiplex PCR reads using MiXCR and keeps one entry per CDR3 protein. The sample carries over 700,000 distinct CDR3 sequences, around 38% recorded once. The sequencing sample was made of blood. Every receptor here comes from a man between 18 and 35 years old with Graves' hyperthyroidism.

The chain combines TRBV19 with TRBJ2-5; D could derive from TRBD1 or TRBD2 (5 bases each). From germline, CDR1 is LNHDA and CDR2 SQIVND (reference sequence). The ends were cut back, 2 bases at V and 5 bases at J, with 9 bases in the middle. The CDR3 length is 13 residues. The CDR3 nucleotides read TGTGCCAGTAGTATATCTGGGACGGAGACCCAGTACTTC. As protein: CASSISGTETQYF. The whole variable domain, remainder taken from reference TRBV19 and TRBJ2-5, is DGGITQSPKYLFRKEGQNVTLSCEQNLNHDAMYWYRQDPGQGLRLIYYSQIVNDFQKGDIAEGYSVSREKKESFPLTVTSAQKNPTAFYLCASSISGTETQYFGPGTRLLVL.

The V gene is TRBV7-8, the J gene TRBJ2-2; no clear D. Trimming stripped 5 bases from V and 7 bases from J, with 11 bases between. The CDR3 consists of 13 residues. Germline V gene data show CDR1 as SGHVS and CDR2 as FQNEAQ. The CDR3 DNA reads TGTGCCAGCAGCCATGACCGGAGCGGGGAGCTGTTTTTT. Its translation: CASSHDRSGELFF.

Many counts were recorded for this clonotype. The chain employs TRBV2 and TRBJ1-2, with D unresolved. Trimming took off 6 bases at V and 0 bases at J, with 8 bases between the two ends. The CDR3 is 13 residues long. Germline V gene lookup returns CDR1 SNHLY and CDR2 FYNNEI. CDR3: CASRPRANYGYTF. The CDR3 DNA reads TGTGCCAGCAGGCCTCGTGCTAACTATGGCTACACCTTC.

Details on this clonotype: At one end, the junction sequence differs from germline, possibly due to a read error. V and J are TRBV7-9 and TRBJ2-7, with TRBD1 identical over 8 bases. Germline-derived CDR1 and CDR2 are SEHNR and FQNEAQ (reference sequence). This CDR3 contains 14 residues. CDR3 protein: CACSHRDRNYEQYF. CDR3 in DNA: TGTGCCTGCAGCCACCGGGACAGGAACTATGAGCAGTACTTC.

This clonotype was found many times. This sequence joins TRBV10-3 and TRBJ1-1; the D is unclear. Germline CDR1 ENHRY, CDR2 SYGVKD. V shed 6 bases and J shed 0 bases, with 11 bases lying between them. The CDR3 runs 14 residues. The CDR3 region has the DNA TGTGCCATCAGGGCAAGAGAGATGAACACTGAAGCTTTCTTT. It yields the protein CAIRAREMNTEAFF.

The chain's CDR3 is CSVGLAGVGETQYF. For the CDR3, the DNA is TGCAGCGTTGGGCTAGCGGGGGTAGGAGAGACCCAGTACTTC. This rearrangement joins TRBV29-1 to TRBJ2-5, with 10 bases matching TRBD2. Germline V gene lookup returns CDR1 SQVTM and CDR2 ANQGSEA. The junction had 6 bases not matched to a gene; V was cut back by 4 bases and J by 4 bases. The CDR3 runs to 14 residues.

This clonotype showed up many times. This rearrangement joins TRBV29-1 to TRBJ2-5, with D possibly matching TRBD2 (5 bases). There are 15 residues in the CDR3. The V gene lost 5 bases and the J gene lost 2 bases, with 18 bases spanning the gap. CDR1 is SQVTM and CDR2 is ANQGSEA in the germline V gene. The CDR3 sequence is CSVSGGHLSQETQYF. CDR3 nucleotide sequence: TGCAGCGTTTCGGGCGGGCATTTGTCGCAAGAGACCCAGTACTTC. Looking up the rest from reference TRBV29-1 and TRBJ2-5 gives the full variable domain: SAVISQKPSRDICQRGTSLTIQCQVDSQVTMMFWYRQQPGQSLTLIATANQGSEATYESGFVIDKFPISRPNLTFSTLTVSNMSPEDSSIYLCSVSGGHLSQETQYFGPGTRLLVL.

This clonotype was seen a few times. The V gene is TRBV20-1, the J gene TRBJ2-7; no clear D. Trimming pared 1 base from V and 3 bases from J, leaving 13 bases between. Germline V lookup: CDR1 DFQATT, CDR2 SNEGSKA (reference sequence). This CDR3 has 14 amino acids. The CDR3 is CSARVVESFYEQYF. For the CDR3, the DNA is TGCAGTGCTAGAGTGGTTGAGAGTTTCTACGAGCAGTACTTC.

This clonotype was seen ten or more times. The rearrangement uses TRBV2 and TRBJ1-1, with no clear D. The length of the CDR3 is 15 residues. Germline V gene sequence: CDR1 SNHLY, CDR2 FYNNEI. V lost 1 base to trimming and J lost 4 bases, with 13 bases between them. The CDR3: CASSEGSLRPTEAFF. CDR3 bases: TGTGCCAGCAGTGAAGGCTCACTCCGTCCCACTGAAGCTTTCTTT. The variable domain in full, with the rest retrieved from reference TRBV2 and TRBJ1-1, is EPEVTQTPSHQVTQMGQEVILRCVPISNHLYFYWYRQILGQKVEFLVSFYNNEISEKSEIFDDQFSVERPDGSNFTLKIRSTKLEDSAMYFCASSEGSLRPTEAFFGQGTRLTVV.

Comment on this clonotype: The junction shows a germline mismatch at one end, possibly a read error. The chain couples TRBV10-2 to TRBJ2-5; 7 bases fit TRBD2. CDR3 length equals 15 residues. Germline-derived CDR1 and CDR2 are WSHSY and SAAADI. CDR3 region: CASSSGGSIRETQYF. The CDR3 DNA reads TGTGCCAGCAGTTCCGGGGGGTCGATCAGAGAGACCCAGTACTTC.

In this sample, this clonotype turned up a few times. The chain recombines TRBV9 with TRBJ2-7; 9 nucleotides match TRBD1. Trimming removed 3 bases from V and 6 bases from J; junction bases left unmatched: 7. Germline V lookup: CDR1 SGDLS, CDR2 YYNGEE. The CDR3 runs 14 residues. DNA of the CDR3: TGTGCCAGCAGCGCCGGGACAGGGCCCTTCGAGCAGTACTTC. It codes for CASSAGTGPFEQYF.

The V gene is TRBV10-3, the J gene TRBJ2-6, with 9 bases matching TRBD1. Germline V gene data show CDR1 as ENHRY and CDR2 as SYGVKD. The CDR3 totals 18 residues. Unmatched junction bases numbered 17, after V lost 10 bases and J lost 4 bases. The CDR3 DNA reads TGTGCCAGCAGCCCCCGCGGACAGGGGTTCACCGGGGCCAACGTCCTGACTTTC. It translates to CASSPRGQGFTGANVLTF.

The gene calls are TRBV10-3 and TRBJ1-5; D is unclear. Per the germline V gene, CDR1 is ENHRY and CDR2 is SYGVKD. V was pared by 6 bases and J by 5 bases, with 14 bases between. This CDR3 has 14 residues. The CDR3 protein is CAIRDHVGDQPQHF. CDR3 DNA: TGTGCCATCAGGGACCATGTCGGAGATCAGCCCCAGCATTTT.

This clonotype turned up a few times. The chain employs TRBV2 and TRBJ2-2; TRBD2 aligns across 8 bases. The CDR3 loop spans 14 amino acids. In germline, CDR1 is SNHLY, CDR2 FYNNEI. V was clipped by 7 bases and J by 4 bases; unmatched bases: 5. The CDR3 loop is CASTGSGSTGELFF. The CDR3, as DNA: TGTGCCAGCACTGGGAGCGGGAGCACCGGGGAGCTGTTTTTT.

J is TRBJ1-2 and V is TRBV25-1; D ambiguous. Germline CDR1 and CDR2: MGHDK and SYGVNS. The length of the CDR3 is 15 residues. V was trimmed by 4 bases and J by 2 bases, leaving 14 bases between them. The DNA for the CDR3 is TGTGCCAGCAGTGTACCCGGACGGCAGAACTATGGCTACACCTTC. Its protein product is CASSVPGRQNYGYTF.

The table lists this clonotype with many counts. The genes are TRBV7-3 and TRBJ1-1; tentative D call: TRBD1 (6 bases). The germline V gene encodes CDR1 SGHTA and CDR2 FQGTGA. CDR3 length equals 14 residues. V was clipped by 5 bases and J by 3 bases, with 13 bases between them. The CDR3 sequence: CASSTQGADTEAFF. The CDR3 DNA reads as TGTGCCAGCAGCACACAGGGAGCTGACACTGAAGCTTTCTTT.

This clonotype was detected only a few times. The J gene is TRBJ2-5, the V gene TRBV19, with D possibly matching TRBD2 (5 bases). V shed 3 bases and J shed 2 bases, with 7 bases lying between them. The germline CDR1 and CDR2 sequences are LNHDA and SQIVND (reference sequence). The CDR3 runs 13 residues. This chain's CDR3 is CASSMDSQETQYF. Here the CDR3 DNA reads TGTGCCAGTAGTATGGACTCTCAAGAGACCCAGTACTTC.